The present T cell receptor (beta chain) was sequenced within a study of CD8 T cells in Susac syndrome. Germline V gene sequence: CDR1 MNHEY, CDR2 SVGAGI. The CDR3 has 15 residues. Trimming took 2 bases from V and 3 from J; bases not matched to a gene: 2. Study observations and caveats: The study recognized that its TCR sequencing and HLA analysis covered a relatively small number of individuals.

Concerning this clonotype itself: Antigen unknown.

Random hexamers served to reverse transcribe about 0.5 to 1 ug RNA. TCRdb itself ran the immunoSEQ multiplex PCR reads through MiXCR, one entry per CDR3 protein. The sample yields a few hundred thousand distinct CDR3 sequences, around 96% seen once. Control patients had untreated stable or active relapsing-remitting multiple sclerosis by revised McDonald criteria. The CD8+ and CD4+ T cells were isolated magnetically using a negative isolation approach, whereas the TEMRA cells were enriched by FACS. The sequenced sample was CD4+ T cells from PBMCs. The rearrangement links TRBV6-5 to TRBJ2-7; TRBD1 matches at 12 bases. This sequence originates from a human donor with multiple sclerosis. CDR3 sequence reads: CASSYRDRGHYEQYF. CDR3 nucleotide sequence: TGTGCCAGCAGTTACCGGGACAGGGGGCACTACGAGCAGTACTTC.